The clone carrying this T cell receptor (beta chain) was picked up many times. Its antigen is not known. This specimen comes from a study of T cell repertoires in cytomegalovirus infection. Overall study findings and caveats: Dominant in the ex vivo response were TCR beta clonotypes restricted by HLA-C and specific for CMV.

A single record per CDR3 protein comes from TCRdb applying MiXCR to the reads. Of around 530,000 distinct CDR3 sequences listed, about 15% are singletons. This CDR3 has 15 residues. Germline CDR1 reads SGHTA; CDR2 reads FQGTGA. The ends lost 2 bases at V and 5 bases at J; junction bases unmatched: 7. The sample was CD8+ T cells from PBMCs. This clonotype originated in a human donor in good health (CMV status not recorded). Some clones in this sample may be carry-over from other donors' samples. The chain couples TRBV7-3 to TRBJ2-5; 8 bases fit TRBD2. The CDR3 here is CASSLELADRETQYF. The CDR3 coding sequence is TGTGCCAGCAGCTTAGAACTAGCGGATAGGGAGACCCAGTACTTC. Full variable domain (remainder filled in from reference TRBV7-3 and TRBJ2-5): GAGVSQTPSNKVTEKGKYVELRCDPISGHTALYWYRQSLGQGPEFLIYFQGTGAADDSGLPNDRFFAVRPEGSVSTLKIQRTERGDSAVYLCASSLELADRETQYFGPGTRLLVL.